A selection of T cell receptor beta chains follows, all from one sample in a study of blood T cell repertoires in COVID-19. The table came from immunoSEQ multiplex PCR; TCRdb's copy has only in-frame clones and leaves some out. The sample gives around 80,000 clones, about 80% of which show up once; 4.5% to 6% is in the top ten. Sequencing used peripheral blood. All receptors derive from a man aged 45 to 65 with active or convalescent COVID-19. The CDR3 runs from the conserved cysteine through the conserved F or W. A D gene is named only where the DNA matches it firmly. Size tells how often a clone was seen (once, few, many) or the class of an expanded clone, and some rows leave it out.

>TRBV21-1|NA|NA|TRBJ2-3
CASSPYTGGTDTQYF
TGTGCCAGCAGCCCCTATACTGGTGGCACAGATACGCAGTATTTT
>TRBV9|NA|once|TRBJ2-3
CASSVTGSLNTQYF
TGTGCCAGCAGCGTCACAGGGAGTCTAAATACGCAGTATTTT
>TRBV7-9|NA|NA|TRBJ1-5
CASSLGTGPQHF
TGTGCCAGCAGCTTAGGAACTGGGCCCCAGCATTTT
>TRBV10-3|NA|NA|TRBJ2-1
CAISGAIEQFF
TGTGCCATCAGTGGGGCGATTGAGCAGTTCTTC
>TRBV3-1/TRBV3-2|TRBD1|NA|TRBJ1-2
CASSQGDSRAYGYTF
TGTGCCAGCAGCCAGGGGGACAGTAGGGCCTATGGCTACACCTTC
>TRBV3-1/TRBV3-2|NA|NA|TRBJ1-2
CASSQEDRANYGYTF
TGTGCCAGCAGCCAAGAGGACAGAGCTAACTATGGCTACACCTTC
>TRBV5-4|TRBD1|NA|TRBJ2-7
CASSIDRGPYEQYF
TGTGCCAGCAGCATTGACAGGGGGCCCTACGAGCAGTACTTC
>TRBV4-1|NA|NA|TRBJ1-1
CASSRGGGNTEAFF
TGCGCCAGCAGCCGGGGCGGGGGGAACACTGAAGCTTTCTTT
>TRBV19|NA|NA|TRBJ1-6
CASSIDVRGSYNSPLHF
TGTGCCAGTAGTATAGACGTCCGGGGTTCCTATAATTCACCCCTCCACTTT
>TRBV6-5|TRBD1|NA|TRBJ1-6
CASTLDRVGRSPLHF
TGTGCCAGCACCCTCGACAGGGTTGGGAGGTCACCCCTCCACTTT
>TRBV5-1|TRBD2|NA|TRBJ2-3
CASSLRAGGAQISQYF
TGCGCCAGCAGCTTGAGAGCGGGGGGGGCCCAGATCTCGCAGTATTTT
>TRBV29-1|TRBD1|few|TRBJ1-4
CSVVGGKTGQRRKLFF
TGCAGCGTTGTAGGGGGGAAGACAGGGCAACGGAGAAAACTGTTTTTT
>TRBV4-1|NA|NA|TRBJ1-5
CASSQESSGNSNQPQHF
TGCGCCAGCAGCCAAGAGTCTTCGGGGAATAGCAATCAGCCCCAGCATTTT
>TRBV5-1|TRBD2|NA|TRBJ2-7
CASSLVSPQRGSYEQYF
TGCGCCAGCAGCTTGGTTTCCCCCCAGCGGGGATCCTACGAGCAGTACTTC
>TRBV6-5|NA|NA|TRBJ2-3
CASSYSRHREDTQYF
TGTGCCAGCAGTTACTCCCGACACAGGGAAGATACGCAGTATTTT
>TRBV7-8|TRBD1|NA|TRBJ2-1
CASSQAHRGNEQFF
TGTGCCAGCAGCCAAGCTCACAGGGGCAATGAGCAGTTCTTC
>TRBV7-9|TRBD2|NA|TRBJ2-2
CASSLPEGTSGGAGELFF
TGTGCCAGCAGCTTACCCGAAGGGACTAGCGGGGGGGCCGGGGAGCTGTTTTTT
>TRBV5-1|NA|NA|TRBJ2-3
CASSLAGGPVADTQYF
TGCGCCAGCAGCTTGGCTGGAGGGCCGGTGGCAGATACGCAGTATTTT
>TRBV7-9|TRBD1|NA|TRBJ2-5
CASSLDRGTQETQYF
TGTGCCAGCAGCCTGGACAGGGGGACACAAGAGACCCAGTACTTC
>TRBV29-1|TRBD1|NA|TRBJ2-5
CSVERDRQETQYF
TGCAGCGTTGAGAGGGACAGGCAAGAGACCCAGTACTTC
>TRBV5-6|NA|NA|TRBJ1-1
CASSSRGGNTEAFF
TGTGCCAGCAGCTCACGGGGGGGAAACACTGAAGCTTTCTTT
>TRBV7-2|TRBD1|NA|TRBJ1-2
CASRRGTELYGYTF
TGTGCCAGCAGGAGGGGGACAGAACTCTATGGCTACACCTTC
>TRBV5-1|TRBD2|NA|TRBJ2-5
CASGVGGAVETQYF
TGCGCCAGTGGAGTCGGGGGGGCCGTAGAGACCCAGTACTTC
>TRBV3-1/TRBV3-2|TRBD2|NA|TRBJ2-7
CASSRGLAGGYEQYF
TGTGCCAGCAGCCGAGGACTAGCGGGGGGATACGAGCAGTACTTC
>TRBV2|TRBD2|NA|TRBJ2-1
CASSEQGTRGSYNEQFF
TGTGCCAGCAGTGAACAAGGGACTAGGGGCTCCTACAATGAGCAGTTCTTC
>TRBV19|NA|NA|TRBJ1-6
CASSHQGYSSPLHF
TGTGCCAGTAGTCATCAGGGGTACAGTTCACCCCTCCACTTT
>TRBV7-2|NA|NA|TRBJ1-1
CASSLAHRSTEAFF
TGTGCCAGCAGCTTGGCCCACAGGAGCACTGAAGCTTTCTTT
>TRBV11-1|TRBD1|NA|TRBJ2-2
CASKRPGQGSAGELFF
TGTGCCTCAAAGAGACCGGGACAGGGGTCCGCCGGGGAGCTGTTTTTT
>TRBV6-4|TRBD1|once|TRBJ1-2
CASSDSWPTGWDGYTF
TGTGCCAGCAGTGACTCCTGGCCGACAGGGTGGGATGGCTACACCTTC
>TRBV4-1|TRBD2|NA|TRBJ2-7
CASSQVDLGLAGEQYF
TGCGCCAGCAGTCAAGTGGACCTTGGACTAGCGGGAGAGCAGTACTTC
>TRBV27|NA|NA|TRBJ1-2
CASSLGGQVGYTF
TGTGCCAGCAGTTTGGGGGGGCAGGTAGGCTACACCTTC
>TRBV4-3|TRBD1|NA|TRBJ2-2
CASSLRTGGTGELFF
TGCGCCAGCAGCCTCCGGACAGGGGGCACCGGGGAGCTGTTTTTT
>TRBV18|TRBD1|NA|TRBJ2-1
CASSPDRGDVNEQFF
TGTGCCAGCTCACCCGACAGGGGTGATGTCAATGAGCAGTTCTTC
>TRBV7-2|NA|NA|TRBJ1-2
CASSSTGFNYGYTF
TGTGCCAGCAGCTCGACAGGATTTAACTATGGCTACACCTTC
>TRBV4-3|TRBD1|NA|TRBJ1-1
CASSQDDGTANTEAFF
TGCGCCAGCAGCCAAGATGATGGGACAGCAAACACTGAAGCTTTCTTT
>TRBV27|TRBD2|NA|TRBJ2-5
CASSRTSGGASQETQYF
TGTGCCAGCAGTCGGACTAGCGGGGGGGCCTCTCAAGAGACCCAGTACTTC
>TRBV5-1|TRBD2|NA|TRBJ2-5
CASSFGLAGSQETQYF
TGCGCCAGCAGCTTCGGACTAGCGGGATCCCAAGAGACCCAGTACTTC